The 19 T cell receptor delta chains listed next were all sequenced from one sample in a study of gamma-delta chains in newborns, infants, children. TCRdb reprocessed the reads through CATT. The profile shows about 2,500 delta-chain clones, under 1.2% of them singletons. The sample comprised blood. These receptors were obtained from a child who was a newborn, infant or young child, either healthy, febrile or measles-vaccinated (not recorded which).

This clone has ten or more counts. A far larger clone is just one base off, so this is likely a read error. The chain combines TRDV2 with TRDJ3, with a weak D call TRDD3 (6 bases). The CDR3 contains 18 residues. Germline assignment: CDR1 GEAIGNYY and CDR2 EKD. The CDR3: CACDTVTWGSWGTRQMFF. The CDR3, as DNA: TGTGCCTGTGACACCGTCACCTGGGGCTCCTGGGGCACCCGACAGATGTTTTTC.

On this clone itself: TCRdb's listed protein matches a much larger clone and diverges from this DNA's translation at residue 5, likely through a read error; the protein shown comes from the DNA. This chain links TRDV2 with TRDJ1, with 11 bases identical to TRDD3. The CDR3 has 14 amino acids. V trimming: 3 bases; J trimming: 8 bases; junction bases outside the gene matches: 7. Germline assignment: CDR1 GEAIGNYY and CDR2 EKD. The CDR3 sequence: CACDALGDKNKLIF. For the CDR3, the DNA is TGTGCCTGTGACGCACTGGGGGATAAGAACAAACTCATCTTT.

A word on this clone: One base separates it from a far larger clone, so it is likely a read error. Additional DNA sequences in this sample encode the identical CDR3. This chain connects TRDV2 to TRDJ3, with 8 bases that match TRDD3. Trimming cost V 4 bases and J 0 bases; bases outside gene matches: 16. The CDR3 has 21 amino acids. Germline CDR1 GEAIGNYY, CDR2 EKD. The chain's CDR3 is CACDVLGVRRPSSWDTRQMFF. CDR3 nucleotides: TGTGCCTGTGATGTACTGGGGGTTCGCCGTCCCAGCTCCTGGGACACCCGACAGATGTTTTTC.

About this clone: The translation of this DNA and the TCRdb protein of a much larger clone differ at residue 6, probably owing to a read error; the protein shown here is translated from the DNA. J is TRDJ3 and V is TRDV2; D might be TRDD3 (6 bases). The CDR3 totals 18 residues. The germline gives CDR1 GEAIGNYY, CDR2 EKD. V gave up 2 bases and J gave up 0 bases, with 13 bases separating them. DNA for the CDR3: TGTGCCTGTGACATACCGGGGGAGAGCTCCTGGGACACCCGACAGATGTTTTTC. Encoded protein: CACDIPGESSWDTRQMFF.

This clone has just a few counts. TCRdb records a much larger clone's protein for this DNA, with a difference at residue 12 that likely arises from a read error; the protein given is the translation of the DNA. The V and J genes are TRDV2 and TRDJ2; 9 bases line up with TRDD3. The CDR3 is 15 residues long. Germline loops: CDR1 GEAIGNYY, CDR2 EKD. CDR3 nucleotides: TGTGCCTGTGACACGTGGGGGATAAGGGCAGCACGACTCTTCTTT. This translates into CACDTWGIRAARLFF.

As concerns this clone: For this DNA, TCRdb reports the protein of a much larger clone, which diverges at residue 9, most likely from a read error; the protein presented here is translated directly from the DNA. The chain uses TRDV2 and TRDJ3; D is possibly TRDD3 (6 bases). Per germline, CDR1 GEAIGNYY and CDR2 EKD. V shed 0 bases and J shed 0 bases, with 11 bases lying between them. CDR3 length: 18 residues. The CDR3 nucleotides are TGTGCCTGTGACACCTGGGGGTCGAACTCCTGGGACACCCGACAGATGTTTTTC. Protein product: CACDTWGSNSWDTRQMFF.

Worth noting for this clone: A far more abundant clone sits one base away, making this likely a read error. Other nucleotide sequences in the sample specify the same CDR3. The chain links TRDV2 to TRDJ2; D might be TRDD3 (6 bases). The CDR3 length is 16 residues. V was shortened by 2 bases and J by 2 bases, with 14 bases between the two germline ends. Germline V gene data show CDR1 as GEAIGNYY and CDR2 as EKD. The CDR3 is CACDKLGEELTAQLFF. For the CDR3, the DNA is TGTGCCTGTGACAAACTGGGAGAAGAATTGACAGCACAACTCTTCTTT.

This clone was counted only a few times. A single base is all that separates this from a far larger clone, so a read error is likely. In the same sample, other DNA sequences code for this CDR3. The V and J genes are TRDV2 and TRDJ1, with 7 bases identical to TRDD3. The V segment lost 0 bases and the J segment 5 bases; nucleotides outside the gene matches: 2. The CDR3 consists of 13 residues. The germline V gene encodes CDR1 GEAIGNYY and CDR2 EKD. In DNA form, the CDR3 reads TGTGCCTGTGACACCTGGGGGACTGATAAACTCATCTTT. Protein: CACDTWGTDKLIF.

This clone was seen only a few times. For this DNA, TCRdb reports the protein of a much larger clone, which diverges at residue 8, most likely from a read error; the protein presented here is translated directly from the DNA. J is TRDJ1 and V is TRDV2; 7 nucleotides align to TRDD3. Germline V lookup: CDR1 GEAIGNYY, CDR2 EKD. V dropped 3 bases and J dropped 8; count of bases not matched to a gene: 11. The CDR3 runs 14 residues. DNA for the CDR3: TGTGCCTGTGACGTACTGGGGAATAAGAACAAACTCATCTTT. Its protein is CACDVLGNKNKLIF.

This clone has just a few counts. TCRdb's listed protein matches a much larger clone and diverges from this DNA's translation at residue 14, likely through a read error; the protein shown comes from the DNA. The chain has TRDV2 and TRDJ3; 8 positions agree with TRDD3. This CDR3 spans 20 amino acids. Germline V gene sequence: CDR1 GEAIGNYY, CDR2 EKD. CDR3: CACDTVLGGRSSWETRQMFF. For the CDR3, the DNA is TGTGCCTGTGACACCGTACTGGGGGGCCGGAGCTCCTGGGAGACCCGACAGATGTTTTTC.

In its sample, this clone was seen a few times. The protein held in TCRdb is that of a much larger clone and does not match this DNA's translation at residue 4, likely because of a read error; the protein shown is translated from the DNA. The rearrangement joins TRDV2 to TRDJ1, with TRDD3 matching over 7 bases. The germline V gene has CDR1 GEAIGNYY and CDR2 EKD. CDR3 length equals 14 residues. The trim removed 6 bases at V and 2 bases at J, leaving 8 bases unmatched. The CDR3 protein is CACNKWGKTDKLIF. CDR3 in DNA: TGTGCCTGTAACAAATGGGGGAAGACCGATAAACTCATCTTT.

This clone came up a few times. The protein held in TCRdb is that of a much larger clone and does not match this DNA's translation at residue 10, likely because of a read error; the protein shown is translated from the DNA. This chain joins TRDV2 and TRDJ2, with TRDD3 matching 10 bases. The CDR3 is 15 amino acids. CDR1 is GEAIGNYY and CDR2 is EKD in the germline V gene. The DNA of the CDR3 is TGTGCCTGTGACATACTGGGGGATTTGGCAGCACAACTCTTCTTT. Translation: CACDILGDLAAQLFF.

Concerning this clone: TCRdb has a much larger clone's protein, which differs at residue 10 from the translation of this DNA, likely because of a read error; what is shown is the protein translated from the DNA. The V gene is TRDV2, the J gene TRDJ1; TRDD3 agrees at 7 bases. Germline-derived CDR1 and CDR2 are GEAIGNYY and EKD. The CDR3 is 14 amino acids. CDR3 amino acids: CACDKWGKTGKLIF. The DNA for the CDR3 is TGTGCCTGTGACAAATGGGGGAAGACCGGTAAACTCATCTTT.

This clone has more than one count but fewer than ten. It differs at one base from a far larger clone, so likely a read error. The rearrangement uses TRDV2 and TRDJ3, with TRDD3 identical over 13 bases. This CDR3 has 19 residues. Germline CDR1 reads GEAIGNYY; CDR2 reads EKD. CDR3 in amino acids: CAYDRVLGDTRWDTRQMFF. Here the CDR3 DNA reads TGTGCCTATGACAGGGTACTGGGGGATACGCGGTGGGACACCCGACAGATGTTTTTC.

A few counts support this clone. With a far larger clone one base away, a read error is the likely cause. At the DNA level, this CDR3 is encoded by other sequences in the same sample as well. The rearrangement joins TRDV2 to TRDJ3; 12 bases are shared with TRDD3. CDR1 is GEAIGNYY, CDR2 EKD, per germline. CDR3 length: 20 amino acids. The CDR3 coding sequence is TGTGCCTGTGACACCGTACTGGGGGATACCCGCTCCTGGGACACCAGACAGATGTTTTTC. This sequence encodes CACDTVLGDTRSWDTRQMFF.

This clone was observed a handful of times. TCRdb's entry gives the protein of a much larger clone, which mismatches this DNA's translation at residue 3, likely from a read error; the protein reported here is translated from the DNA. The CDR3 bases are TGTGCCCGTGACACACTGGGGGATACGACAGCACAACTCTTCTTT. Translated: CARDTLGDTTAQLFF. The chain uses TRDV2 and TRDJ2; TRDD3 matches at 12 bases. This CDR3 is built from 15 residues. Germline V lookup: CDR1 GEAIGNYY, CDR2 EKD.

This clone occurred a few times. The protein recorded in TCRdb matches a much larger clone and deviates from this DNA's translation at residue 3, suggesting a read error; the protein here is obtained by translating the DNA. The gene calls are TRDV1 and TRDJ2, with TRDD2 as a possible D gene (9 bases). In germline, CDR1 is TSWWSYY, CDR2 QGS. The CDR3 is 20 amino acids. The CDR3 reads CAPGGAFLLGVNFLTAQLFF. CDR3 bases: TGTGCTCCTGGGGGAGCCTTCCTACTGGGGGTCAACTTTTTGACAGCACAACTCTTCTTT.

This clone was seen a handful of times. This probably arose from a read error, given a far larger clone one base away. Other nucleotide sequences in the sample specify the same CDR3. This sequence joins TRDV2 and TRDJ3, with 9 bases matching TRDD3. CDR3 length equals 20 residues. CDR1 and CDR2 (germline): GEAIGNYY, EKD. CDR3 loop: CACDPATGGPSSWDTRQMFF. For the CDR3, the DNA is TGTGCCTGTGACCCGGCTACTGGGGGACCGAGCTCCTGGGACACTCGACAGATGTTTTTC.

This clone was counted between two and nine times. This sequence is one base from a far larger clone and is likely a read error. At the DNA level, this CDR3 is encoded by other sequences in the same sample as well. The chain links TRDV2 to TRDJ3; TRDD3 aligns across 11 bases. V was pared by 2 bases and J by 1 base, with 6 bases of the junction left unmatched. The CDR3 loop spans 19 amino acids. The germline V gene has CDR1 GEAIGNYY and CDR2 EKD. CDR3: CACDKVLGDSSWDTRQMFF. The CDR3, as DNA: TGTGCCTGTGACAAAGTACTGGGGGATAGTTCCTGGGACACCCGACAGATGTTTTTC.